These 29 T cell receptor beta chains came from one sample sequenced in a study of CD8 T cells in ankylosing spondylitis. TCRdb processed the 5' RACE reads anew with MiXCR; each CDR3 protein has one entry. The sample contains approximately 300,000 distinct CDR3 sequences, 20% of which appear only once. Sequenced material: blood, either unsorted or a sorted T cell fraction (not recorded which). Every receptor here comes from a female donor with ankylosing spondylitis or in good health (not recorded which).

This clonotype was counted at least ten times. This sequence joins TRBV7-9 and TRBJ2-7; TRBD2 matches at 9 bases. This CDR3 is 14 amino acids long. The junction had 9 bases not matched to a gene; V was cut back by 5 bases and J by 7 bases. Germline assignment: CDR1 SEHNR and CDR2 FQNEAQ (reference sequence). The CDR3 here is CASSTPGLAREQYF. As DNA, the CDR3 is TGTGCCAGCAGCACTCCGGGACTAGCACGGGAGCAGTACTTC.

This chain connects TRBV12-3 or TRBV12-4 to TRBJ1-4; no clear D. The CDR3 runs to 14 residues. V lost 6 bases and J lost 7, with 15 bases in between. The CDR3 loop reads CASRATLRGEKLFF. As DNA, the CDR3 is TGTGCCAGCAGGGCGACCCTACGGGGTGAAAAACTGTTTTTT.

This clonotype was picked up one time. The V call is TRBV2, the J call TRBJ2-7; D may be TRBD1 (5 bases). The CDR3 is made up of 12 amino acids. Trimming removed 6 bases from V and 7 bases from J, with 13 bases in between. Germline V lookup: CDR1 SNHLY, CDR2 FYNNEI. CDR3 bases: TGTGCCAGCAGCACCCAGGGTTTTGAGCAGTACTTC. Translation gives CASSTQGFEQYF.

The V and J genes are TRBV9 and TRBJ1-4, with unresolved D. Germline CDR1 and CDR2: SGDLS and YYNGEE. The CDR3 is 14 amino acids. Trimming removed 3 bases from V and 1 base from J, with 7 bases in between. The CDR3 coding sequence is TGTGCCAGCAGCGGCGTAGGAACTAATGAAAAACTGTTTTTT. It encodes CASSGVGTNEKLFF. The full variable domain, in which reference TRBV9 and TRBJ1-4 provide the parts outside the CDR3, is DSGVTQTPKHLITATGQRVTLRCSPRSGDLSVYWYQQSLDQGLQFLIQYYNGEERAKGNILERFSAQQFPDLHSELNLSSLELGDSALYFCASSGVGTNEKLFFGSGTQLSVL.

This clonotype was detected a few times. An end of the junction does not agree with germline; a read error may underlie this. The CDR3 nucleotides are TGTGCCACCAGCAGAGATTCTAGCGGGAGCGCTGGTCTCTTC. It codes for CATSRDSSGSAGLF. This chain joins TRBV15 and TRBJ2-4; TRBD2 matches at 10 bases. Germline loops: CDR1 LNHNV, CDR2 YYDKDF (reference sequence). There are 14 residues in the CDR3.

The CDR3, as DNA: TGCAGCGTTGTGCGGGTCCAGGGAACTGAAGCTTTCTTT. This translates into CSVVRVQGTEAFF. The chain employs TRBV29-1 and TRBJ1-1; maybe TRBD1 (5 bases). CDR3 size: 13 residues. CDR1 is SQVTM, CDR2 ANQGSEA, per germline. V dropped 4 bases and J dropped 5 bases, with 14 bases sitting between them.

This clonotype was found many times. The rearrangement links TRBV20-1 to TRBJ2-1, with 9 nucleotides matching TRBD2. Germline-derived CDR1 and CDR2 are DFQATT and SNEGSKA (reference sequence). V dropped 1 base and J dropped 6; count of bases not matched to a gene: 4. This CDR3 region has 14 residues. In DNA form, the CDR3 reads TGCAGTGCTAGAGCGTCTAGCGGGATCAATGAGCAGTTCTTC. It yields the protein CSARASSGINEQFF.

This clonotype was recorded at least ten times. V usage is TRBV29-1 and J usage is TRBJ2-5; the D gene is possibly TRBD2 (5 bases). CDR3 length: 14 amino acids. Trimming removed 6 bases from V and 1 base from J, with 15 bases in between. Germline CDR1 is SQVTM and CDR2 is ANQGSEA. CDR3 nucleotides: TGCAGCGTCGCAAGAGCGAGGGCCCAAGAGACCCAGTACTTC. Protein: CSVARARAQETQYF. Full variable domain (outside the CDR3, taken from reference TRBV29-1 and TRBJ2-5): SAVISQKPSRDICQRGTSLTIQCQVDSQVTMMFWYRQQPGQSLTLIATANQGSEATYESGFVIDKFPISRPNLTFSTLTVSNMSPEDSSIYLCSVARARAQETQYFGPGTRLLVL.

This clonotype was recorded a few times. The chain has TRBV7-2 and TRBJ1-2; D gene ambiguous. CDR1 and CDR2 (germline): SGHTA, FQGNSA. The CDR3 runs 15 residues. V lost 5 bases, J lost 4 bases, and 17 bases lay in between. The CDR3 coding sequence is TGTGCCAGCAGCAAGAAGTCCGAGACAACCTATGGCTACACCTTC. Translation gives CASSKKSETTYGYTF.

The rearrangement links TRBV7-2 to TRBJ2-1; tentatively, D is TRBD2 (5 bases). Trimming shortened V by 5 bases and J by 0 bases, and 11 bases separated the two germline ends. This CDR3 has 15 amino acids. From germline, CDR1 is SGHTA and CDR2 FQGNSA. Written as DNA, the CDR3 is TGTGCCAGCAGCCACTGGAGGAGCTCCTACAATGAGCAGTTCTTC. Its translation: CASSHWRSSYNEQFF.

The chain couples TRBV6-5 to TRBJ1-1, with unresolved D. CDR1 and CDR2 (germline): MNHEY, SVGAGI. This CDR3 is built from 11 residues. V gave up 8 bases and J gave up 2 bases, with 6 bases separating them. CDR3 sequence reads: CASWRNTEAFF. CDR3 sequence (DNA): TGTGCCAGCTGGCGAAACACTGAAGCTTTCTTT.

The chain recombines TRBV6-5 with TRBJ2-7, with D perhaps TRBD2 (5 bases). CDR1 and CDR2 (germline): MNHEY, SVGAGI. Between the trimmed V and J ends, which lost 6 bases and 5 bases, there was a span of 11 bases. This CDR3 is 12 amino acids long. DNA for the CDR3: TGTGCCAGCAGAGGGAGAGGGCACGAGCAGTACTTC. Amino acids: CASRGRGHEQYF.

This clonotype was seen ten or more times. J is TRBJ1-4 and V is TRBV20-1, with 8 nucleotides matching TRBD1. CDR3 length: 13 residues. With 5 bases clipped from V and 7 bases from J, the junction kept 6 bases outside the gene matches. Germline CDR1 DFQATT, CDR2 SNEGSKA (reference sequence). CDR3 residues: CSALGRGREKLFF. As DNA, the CDR3 is TGCAGTGCTCTCGGCAGGGGGCGTGAAAAACTGTTTTTT.

The V and J genes are TRBV10-3 and TRBJ1-4; 7 nucleotides line up with TRBD1. In germline, CDR1 is ENHRY, CDR2 SYGVKD. The CDR3 contains 14 residues. Trimming cost V 6 bases and J 5 bases; bases outside gene matches: 6. The CDR3 region is CAISAGQPNEKLFF. CDR3 sequence (DNA): TGTGCCATCAGCGCGGGACAGCCGAATGAAAAACTGTTTTTT.

The genes are TRBV19 and TRBJ2-2; D may match TRBD1 or TRBD2 (7 bases each). Trimming took off 7 bases at V and 4 bases at J, with 13 bases between the two ends. Germline loops: CDR1 LNHDA, CDR2 SQIVND (reference sequence). This CDR3 comprises 14 residues. The CDR3 DNA sequence: TGTGCCAGTATAAGCAGGGGGGGCACCGGGGAGCTGTTTTTT. Its translation is CASISRGGTGELFF.

This clonotype has only a few counts. The CDR3 sequence is CASSVLIRVGDEQYF. As DNA, the CDR3 is TGTGCCAGCAGCGTTCTAATCAGGGTCGGGGACGAGCAGTACTTC. V gene TRBV11-2 combines with J gene TRBJ2-7; D is possibly TRBD1 or TRBD2 (5 bases each). CDR3 length: 15 residues. Germline CDR1 SGHAT, CDR2 FQNNGV. Trimming cost V 5 bases and J 5 bases, with 19 bases left between them.

The genes are TRBV6-5 and TRBJ2-7, with D perhaps being TRBD1 or TRBD2 (5 bases each). Trimming shortened V by 0 bases and J by 2 bases, and 8 bases separated the two germline ends. Germline V lookup: CDR1 MNHEY, CDR2 SVGAGI. The CDR3 spans 14 residues. The CDR3 DNA reads as TGTGCCAGCAGTTACTCGACGGGACCCTACGAGCAGTACTTC. Translating gives CASSYSTGPYEQYF.

The chain uses TRBV5-1 and TRBJ2-1, with 10 bases aligning to TRBD1. Trimming took 0 bases from V and 7 from J; bases not matched to a gene: 13. The germline V gene has CDR1 SGHRS and CDR2 YFSETQ. This CDR3 spans 18 amino acids. The CDR3 region has the DNA TGCGCCAGCAGCTTGGAGTCGAGTATGGGACAGGGGCCAAATGAGCAGTTCTTC. Protein sequence: CASSLESSMGQGPNEQFF.

The CDR3 region has the DNA TGTGCCACCCGCGCCCGTGGGGGGCTGAATACGCAGTATTTT. Protein sequence: CATRARGGLNTQYF. V gene TRBV5-8 combines with J gene TRBJ2-3, with D possibly called TRBD1 or TRBD2 (6 bases each). The CDR3 runs to 14 residues. Germline CDR1 and CDR2: SGHTS and YDEGEE. The germline V and J ends were trimmed by 9 bases and 7 bases, with 21 bases remaining between them.

The V call is TRBV20-1, the J call TRBJ2-7; 12 bases map to TRBD2. The germline V gene encodes CDR1 DFQATT and CDR2 SNEGSKA (reference sequence). The CDR3 runs to 13 residues. The V and J ends lost 5 bases and 3 bases, in that order; junction bases with no gene match: 2. The CDR3 here is CSASSGRDYEQYF. CDR3 bases: TGCAGTGCTTCTAGCGGGAGGGACTACGAGCAGTACTTC.

The chain combines TRBV2 with TRBJ1-2, with a possible D match to TRBD1 (5 bases). Per the germline V gene, CDR1 is SNHLY and CDR2 is FYNNEI. Trimming removed 4 bases from V and 6 bases from J, with 9 bases in between. The CDR3 consists of 12 residues. The CDR3 coding sequence is TGTGCCAGCAGTGGGACACGGGATGGCTACACCTTC. Its translation is CASSGTRDGYTF.

The rearrangement joins TRBV4-3 to TRBJ2-3, with 13 bases that match TRBD2. V lost 4 bases and J lost 4; bases outside the gene matches: 14. CDR1 and CDR2 (germline): LGHNA, YSLEER. This CDR3 has 19 residues. For the CDR3, the DNA is TGCGCCAGCAGCCCGCGAAGGACTAGCGGGAGCGCCAGCGCAGATACGCAGTATTTT. It yields the protein CASSPRRTSGSASADTQYF.

This chain joins TRBV29-1 and TRBJ2-3, with D maybe TRBD2 (5 bases). Germline-derived CDR1 and CDR2 are SQVTM and ANQGSEA. The CDR3 sequence is 13 residues long. V was shortened by 7 bases and J by 5 bases, with 16 bases between the two germline ends. For the CDR3, the DNA is TGCAGCGCCAGCGGTTCCTGGGGAGATACGCAGTATTTT. This sequence encodes CSASGSWGDTQYF.

This clonotype was picked up many times. The chain joins TRBV12-3 or TRBV12-4 to TRBJ2-4, with D perhaps matching TRBD1 or TRBD2 (5 bases each). V gave up 1 base and J gave up 7 bases, with 8 bases separating them. The CDR3 extends over 13 amino acids. CDR3 DNA: TGTGCCAGCAGTTTAGGAGGGACGAACATTCAGTACTTC. Its translation: CASSLGGTNIQYF.

This clonotype was found a few times. J is TRBJ2-7 and V is TRBV27, with TRBD2 identical over 7 bases. V shed 5 bases, J shed 4 bases, and the junction held 5 bases outside the gene matches. Germline V CDR1 and CDR2: MNHEY, SMNVEV (reference sequence). This CDR3 is 13 amino acids long. The DNA for the CDR3 is TGTGCCAGCAGTGCCAGGACTAGGTACGAGCAGTACTTC. This sequence encodes CASSARTRYEQYF.

At least ten counts were recorded for this clonotype. The genes are TRBV5-4 and TRBJ1-1; TRBD1 aligns across 8 bases. CDR1 is SGHNT and CDR2 is YYREEE in the germline V gene (reference sequence). This CDR3 has 14 amino acids. After removal of 4 bases from V and 5 bases from J, the junction contained 7 bases not matched to a gene. CDR3 in amino acids: CASSIIRQGTEAFF. Here the CDR3 DNA reads TGTGCCAGCAGCATTATTCGACAGGGGACTGAAGCTTTCTTT.

V gene TRBV3-1 combines with J gene TRBJ1-1; the D is unclear. Trimming cost V 1 base and J 7 bases, with 7 bases left between them. The CDR3 covers 12 residues. The germline V gene has CDR1 LGHDT and CDR2 YNNKEL (reference sequence). This chain's CDR3 is CASSQGPGEAFF. CDR3 in DNA: TGTGCCAGCAGCCAAGGCCCGGGTGAAGCTTTCTTT. The entire variable domain, with the rest obtained from reference TRBV3-1 and TRBJ1-1, is as follows: DTAVSQTPKYLVTQMGNDKSIKCEQNLGHDTMYWYKQDSKKFLKIMFSYNNKELIINETVPNRFSPKSPDKAHLNLHINSLELGDSAVYFCASSQGPGEAFFGQGTRLTVV.

This clonotype has ten or more counts. V and J are TRBV7-9 and TRBJ2-1; the D gene is possibly TRBD1 (5 bases). Germline CDR1 is SEHNR and CDR2 is FQNEAQ (reference sequence). Trimming removed 7 bases from V and 7 bases from J, with 14 bases in between. The CDR3 covers 13 residues. CDR3 in DNA: TGTGCCAGCACCGTAGGGGCAGGGAATGAGCAGTTCTTC. The encoded protein is CASTVGAGNEQFF.

The chain has TRBV5-1 and TRBJ2-7, with 8 bases lining up with TRBD1. Germline values: CDR1 SGHRS, CDR2 YFSETQ. There are 13 residues in the CDR3. V gave up 8 bases and J gave up 1 base; unmatched junction bases: 5. CDR3 in amino acids: CASTRDRSYEQYF. In DNA form, the CDR3 reads TGCGCCAGTACCCGGGACAGGTCCTACGAGCAGTACTTC.